The rows below give T cell receptor beta chains drawn from one sample of a study of pediatric ulcerative colitis. Clones were sequenced by immunoSEQ multiplex PCR, and TCRdb holds only the in-frame ones, with some missing. The top ten hold approximately 8% of the sample, which has 20,000 to 30,000 clones, 55% to 85% seen once. The material sequenced was gut tissue. All receptors derive from a boy younger than 18 with severe ulcerative colitis. Both conserved end residues are part of each CDR3. A D gene is named only where the DNA matches it firmly. Size tells how often a clone was seen (once, few, many) or the class of an expanded clone, and some rows leave it out.

abundance: -
d_gene: -
j_gene: TRBJ2-2
v_gene: TRBV9
CDR3nt: TGTGCCAGCAGCGCCGACCCGAACACCGGGGAGCTGTTTTTT
CDR3aa: CASSADPNTGELFF

abundance: few
d_gene: -
j_gene: TRBJ2-2
v_gene: TRBV5-1
CDR3nt: TGCGCCAGCAGCTTGGCTACTAGTTTCCCCGGGGAGCTGTTTTTT
CDR3aa: CASSLATSFPGELFF

abundance: -
d_gene: TRBD1
j_gene: TRBJ2-7
v_gene: TRBV19
CDR3nt: TGTGCCAGTAGTCCGGGACAGGGAGCCTACGAGCAGTACTTC
CDR3aa: CASSPGQGAYEQYF

abundance: few
d_gene: TRBD1
j_gene: TRBJ2-7
v_gene: TRBV11-3
CDR3nt: TGTGCCAGCAGCGCCACGAACAGGGGCGAGCAGTACTTC
CDR3aa: CASSATNRGEQYF

abundance: -
d_gene: TRBD1
j_gene: TRBJ2-5
v_gene: TRBV27
CDR3nt: TGTGCCAGCAGTTTAGGACAGGGGCGCTGGTACTTC
CDR3aa: CASSLGQGRWYF

abundance: -
d_gene: TRBD2
j_gene: TRBJ2-3
v_gene: TRBV5-1
CDR3nt: TGCGCCAGCAGCTTGGCCCTAGCGGGAGTCCCCACAGATACGCAGTATTTT
CDR3aa: CASSLALAGVPTDTQYF

abundance: once
d_gene: -
j_gene: TRBJ1-1
v_gene: TRBV25-1
CDR3nt: TGTGCCAGCAAGCGGGACATGAACACTGAAGCTTTCTTT
CDR3aa: CASKRDMNTEAFF

abundance: -
d_gene: TRBD1
j_gene: TRBJ1-1
v_gene: TRBV6-4
CDR3nt: TGTGCCAGCAGGCCGGGGAGGGGGCACACTGAAGCTTTCTTT
CDR3aa: CASRPGRGHTEAFF

abundance: medium-sized
d_gene: TRBD1
j_gene: TRBJ2-7
v_gene: TRBV2
CDR3nt: TGTGCCAGCAGTGCCGACAGGGACGGGCACGAGCAGTACTTC
CDR3aa: CASSADRDGHEQYF

abundance: few
d_gene: -
j_gene: TRBJ2-7
v_gene: TRBV27
CDR3nt: TGTGCCCGGGGCAACTACGAGCAGTACTTC
CDR3aa: CARGNYEQYF

abundance: -
d_gene: -
j_gene: TRBJ2-1
v_gene: TRBV5-5
CDR3nt: TGTGCCAGCTGGATCGGCTGGGGTCCCAACAATGAGCAGTTCTTC
CDR3aa: CASWIGWGPNNEQFF

abundance: -
d_gene: TRBD1
j_gene: TRBJ1-5
v_gene: TRBV10-3
CDR3nt: TGTGCCATCAGTGAGGGACAGGGCTTGAATCAGCCCCAGCATTTT
CDR3aa: CAISEGQGLNQPQHF

abundance: -
d_gene: -
j_gene: TRBJ2-5
v_gene: TRBV15
CDR3nt: TGTGCCACCAGCAGCCGTGGACCCGGGGAGACCCAGTACTTC
CDR3aa: CATSSRGPGETQYF

abundance: -
d_gene: -
j_gene: TRBJ2-1
v_gene: TRBV7-2
CDR3nt: TGTGCCAGCAGCTTCCGAACAAGACAAGGGGATGAGCAGTTCTTC
CDR3aa: CASSFRTRQGDEQFF

abundance: -
d_gene: TRBD2
j_gene: TRBJ2-1
v_gene: TRBV7-2
CDR3nt: TGTGCCAGCAGCCCGACTAGCGGGAGGGACCCTGAGCAGTTCTTC
CDR3aa: CASSPTSGRDPEQFF

abundance: once
d_gene: TRBD1
j_gene: TRBJ1-2
v_gene: TRBV4-1
CDR3nt: TGCGCCAGCAGCCTGGACAGGGACTATGGCTACACCTTC
CDR3aa: CASSLDRDYGYTF

abundance: -
d_gene: -
j_gene: TRBJ2-2
v_gene: TRBV7-8
CDR3nt: TGTGCCAGCAGCTTGCCGCAGGGTCGTAGTGGCGCCGGGGAGCTGTTTTTT
CDR3aa: CASSLPQGRSGAGELFF

abundance: -
d_gene: -
j_gene: TRBJ2-7
v_gene: TRBV7-9
CDR3nt: TGTGCCAGCAGCCACCTACGAGTCTCCTACGAGCAGTACTTC
CDR3aa: CASSHLRVSYEQYF

abundance: -
d_gene: TRBD1
j_gene: TRBJ1-1
v_gene: TRBV19
CDR3nt: TGTGCCAGTAGTATGGGGGGACAGGCGACCGAAGCTTTCTTT
CDR3aa: CASSMGGQATEAFF

abundance: -
d_gene: -
j_gene: TRBJ2-2
v_gene: TRBV14
CDR3nt: TGTGCCAGCAGCCAAGTATCCGCCGGGGAGCTGTTTTTT
CDR3aa: CASSQVSAGELFF

abundance: -
d_gene: TRBD2
j_gene: TRBJ2-5
v_gene: TRBV7-2
CDR3nt: TGTGCCAGCAGCTCCGGACTAGCGGGAGTCGGCGAGACCCAGTACTTC
CDR3aa: CASSSGLAGVGETQYF

abundance: few
d_gene: TRBD1
j_gene: TRBJ1-2
v_gene: TRBV5-4
CDR3nt: TGTGCCAGCAGCTTGGGGAGGACAGGAAAAAACTATGGCTACACCTTC
CDR3aa: CASSLGRTGKNYGYTF

abundance: -
d_gene: -
j_gene: TRBJ1-2
v_gene: TRBV20-1
CDR3nt: TGCAGTGCTTGGACGATTGGCTACACCTTC
CDR3aa: CSAWTIGYTF

abundance: few
d_gene: -
j_gene: TRBJ2-3
v_gene: TRBV10-1
CDR3nt: TGCGCCAGCAGTGAGGGGTTGGGGGGCGTTCGGACAGATACGCAGTATTTT
CDR3aa: CASSEGLGGVRTDTQYF

abundance: few
d_gene: -
j_gene: TRBJ2-7
v_gene: TRBV2
CDR3nt: TGTGCCAGCAGTGAATCCCACGAGCAGTACTTC
CDR3aa: CASSESHEQYF

abundance: -
d_gene: -
j_gene: TRBJ2-2
v_gene: TRBV6-5
CDR3nt: TGTGCCAGCAGGGGGTCGCCTCCCACCGGGGAGCTGTTTTTT
CDR3aa: CASRGSPPTGELFF